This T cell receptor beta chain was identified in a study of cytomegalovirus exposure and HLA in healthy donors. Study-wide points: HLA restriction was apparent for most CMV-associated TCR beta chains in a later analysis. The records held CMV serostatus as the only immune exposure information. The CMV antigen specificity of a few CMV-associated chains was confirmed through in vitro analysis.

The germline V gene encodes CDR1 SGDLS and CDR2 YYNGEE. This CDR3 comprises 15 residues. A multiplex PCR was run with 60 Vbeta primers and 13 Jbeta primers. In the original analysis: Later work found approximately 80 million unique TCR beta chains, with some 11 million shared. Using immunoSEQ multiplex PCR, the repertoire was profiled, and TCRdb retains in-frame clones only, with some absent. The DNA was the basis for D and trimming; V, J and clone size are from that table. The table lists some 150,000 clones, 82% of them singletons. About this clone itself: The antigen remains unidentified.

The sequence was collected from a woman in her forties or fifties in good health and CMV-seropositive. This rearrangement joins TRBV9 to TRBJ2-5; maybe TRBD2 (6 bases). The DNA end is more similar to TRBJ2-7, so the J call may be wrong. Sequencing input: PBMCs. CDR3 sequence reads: CASSVADGSSYEQYF. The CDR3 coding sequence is TGTGCCAGCAGCGTAGCGGACGGGAGCTCCTACGAGCAGTACTTC.